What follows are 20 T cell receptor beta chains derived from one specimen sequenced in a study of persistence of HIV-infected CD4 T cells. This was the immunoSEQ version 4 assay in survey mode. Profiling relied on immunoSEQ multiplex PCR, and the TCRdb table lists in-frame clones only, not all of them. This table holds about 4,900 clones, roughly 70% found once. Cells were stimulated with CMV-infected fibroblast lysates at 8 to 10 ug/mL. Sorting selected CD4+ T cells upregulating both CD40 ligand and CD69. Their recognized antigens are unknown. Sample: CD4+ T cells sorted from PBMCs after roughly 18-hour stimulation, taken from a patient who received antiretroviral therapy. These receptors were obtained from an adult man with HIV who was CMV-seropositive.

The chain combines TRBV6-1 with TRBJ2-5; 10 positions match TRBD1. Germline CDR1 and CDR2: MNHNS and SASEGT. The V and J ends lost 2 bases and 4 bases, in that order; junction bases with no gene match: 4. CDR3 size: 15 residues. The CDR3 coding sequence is TGTGCCAGCAGTGAATTGACAGGGGGCCGAGAGACCCAGTACTTC. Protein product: CASSELTGGRETQYF.

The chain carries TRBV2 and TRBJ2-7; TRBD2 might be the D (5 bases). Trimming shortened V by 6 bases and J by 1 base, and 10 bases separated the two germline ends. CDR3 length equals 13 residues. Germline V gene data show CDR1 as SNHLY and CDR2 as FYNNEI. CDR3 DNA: TGTGCCAGCAGCGGACTGCGTTCCTACGAGCAGTACTTC. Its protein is CASSGLRSYEQYF.

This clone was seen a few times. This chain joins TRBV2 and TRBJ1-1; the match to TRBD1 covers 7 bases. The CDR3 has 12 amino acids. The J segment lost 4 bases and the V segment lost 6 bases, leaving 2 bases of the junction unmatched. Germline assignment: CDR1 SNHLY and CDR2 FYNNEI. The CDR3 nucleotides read TGTGCCAGCAGCTACAGGGGCACTGAAGCTTTCTTT. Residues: CASSYRGTEAFF.

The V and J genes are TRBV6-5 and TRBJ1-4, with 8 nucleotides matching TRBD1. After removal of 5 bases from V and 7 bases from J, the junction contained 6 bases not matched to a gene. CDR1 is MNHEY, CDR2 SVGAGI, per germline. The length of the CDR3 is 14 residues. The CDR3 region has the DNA TGTGCCAGCAGTCCCAGGGGGCGCGGTGAAAAACTGTTTTTT. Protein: CASSPRGRGEKLFF.

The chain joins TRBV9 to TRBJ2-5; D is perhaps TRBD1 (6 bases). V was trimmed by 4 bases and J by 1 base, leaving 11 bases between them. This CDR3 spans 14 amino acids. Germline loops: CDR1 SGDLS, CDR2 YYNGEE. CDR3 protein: CASSPGQFQETQYF. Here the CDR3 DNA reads TGTGCCAGCAGCCCAGGACAGTTCCAAGAGACCCAGTACTTC.

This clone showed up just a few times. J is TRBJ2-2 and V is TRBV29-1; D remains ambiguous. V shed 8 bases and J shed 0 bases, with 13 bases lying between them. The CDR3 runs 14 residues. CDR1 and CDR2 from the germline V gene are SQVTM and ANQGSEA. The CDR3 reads CSTPGRANTGELFF. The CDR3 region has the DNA TGCAGCACCCCGGGTAGGGCGAACACCGGGGAGCTGTTTTTT.

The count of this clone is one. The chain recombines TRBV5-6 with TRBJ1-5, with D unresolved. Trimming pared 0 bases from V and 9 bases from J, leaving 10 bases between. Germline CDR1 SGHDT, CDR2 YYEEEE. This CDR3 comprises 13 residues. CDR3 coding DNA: TGTGCCAGCAGCTTGGCGTGGGAGGGGCCCCAGCATTTT. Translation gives CASSLAWEGPQHF.

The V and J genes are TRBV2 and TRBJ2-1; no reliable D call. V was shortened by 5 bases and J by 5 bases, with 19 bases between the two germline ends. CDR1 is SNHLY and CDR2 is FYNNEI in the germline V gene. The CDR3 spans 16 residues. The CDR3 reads CASSPFYSGDHNEQFF. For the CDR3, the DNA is TGTGCCAGCAGTCCCTTCTATTCCGGAGATCACAATGAGCAGTTCTTC.

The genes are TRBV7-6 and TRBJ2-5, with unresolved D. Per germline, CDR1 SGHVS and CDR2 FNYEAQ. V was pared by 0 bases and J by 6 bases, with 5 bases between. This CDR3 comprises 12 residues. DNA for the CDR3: TGTGCCAGCAGCTTAGCGCTGAAGACCCAGTACTTC. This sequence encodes CASSLALKTQYF.

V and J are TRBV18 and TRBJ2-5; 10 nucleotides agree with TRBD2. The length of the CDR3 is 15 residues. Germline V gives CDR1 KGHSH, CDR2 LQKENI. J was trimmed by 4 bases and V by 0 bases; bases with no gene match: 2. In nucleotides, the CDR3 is TGTGCCAGCTCACCACCGAGCGGGGGGGCAGAGACCCAGTACTTC. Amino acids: CASSPPSGGAETQYF. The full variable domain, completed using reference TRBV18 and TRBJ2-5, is NAGVMQNPRHLVRRRGQEARLRCSPMKGHSHVYWYRQLPEEGLKFMVYLQKENIIDESGMPKERFSAEFPKEGPSILRIQQVVRGDSAAYFCASSPPSGGAETQYFGPGTRLLVL.

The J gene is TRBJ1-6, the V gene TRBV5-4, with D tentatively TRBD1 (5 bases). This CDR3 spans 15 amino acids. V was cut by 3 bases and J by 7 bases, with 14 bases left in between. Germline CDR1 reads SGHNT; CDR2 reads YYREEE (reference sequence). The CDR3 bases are TGTGCCAGCAGCTATTTTGGACAAACAAATTCACCCCTCCACTTT. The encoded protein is CASSYFGQTNSPLHF.

The CDR3 region is CASSPQRGNTDTQYF. The CDR3 coding sequence is TGTGCCAGCTCACCACAGCGGGGGAACACAGATACGCAGTATTTT. This sequence joins TRBV18 and TRBJ2-3, with 8 bases lining up with TRBD2. Looked up from germline, CDR1 is KGHSH and CDR2 is LQKENI. After removal of 1 base from V and 2 bases from J, the junction contained 2 bases not matched to a gene. The CDR3 extends over 15 amino acids. Drawing the rest from reference TRBV18 and TRBJ2-3, the complete variable domain is NAGVMQNPRHLVRRRGQEARLRCSPMKGHSHVYWYRQLPEEGLKFMVYLQKENIIDESGMPKERFSAEFPKEGPSILRIQQVVRGDSAAYFCASSPQRGNTDTQYFGPGTRLTVL.

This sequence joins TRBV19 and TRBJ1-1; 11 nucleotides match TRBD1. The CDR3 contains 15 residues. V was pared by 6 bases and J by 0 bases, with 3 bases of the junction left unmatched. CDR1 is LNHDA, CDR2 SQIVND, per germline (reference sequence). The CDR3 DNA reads TGTGCCAGTAGGGGACAGGGGGGCTTGAACACTGAAGCTTTCTTT. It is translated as CASRGQGGLNTEAFF.

In DNA, the CDR3 is TGTGCCAGCAGCCCAAGGACACCCACAGATACGCAGTATTTT. Its translation is CASSPRTPTDTQYF. This chain uses TRBV6-5 with TRBJ2-3; a possible D gene is TRBD1 (5 bases). Germline CDR1 MNHEY, CDR2 SVGAGI. V was cut by 6 bases and J by 2 bases, with 12 bases left in between. This CDR3 has 14 amino acids.

CDR3 sequence reads: CASGSGGAITDTQYF. The CDR3 bases are TGTGCCAGCGGGTCCGGGGGGGCGATCACAGATACGCAGTATTTT. The V gene is TRBV6-5, the J gene TRBJ2-3; 8 nucleotides line up with TRBD2. Germline CDR1 reads MNHEY; CDR2 reads SVGAGI. Trimming removed 8 bases from V and 2 bases from J; junction bases left unmatched: 9. The CDR3 is 15 amino acids.

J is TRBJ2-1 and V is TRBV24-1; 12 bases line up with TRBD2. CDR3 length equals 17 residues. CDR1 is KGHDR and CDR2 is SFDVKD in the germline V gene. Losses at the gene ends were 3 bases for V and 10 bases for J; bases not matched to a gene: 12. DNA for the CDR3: TGTGCCACCAGTGATGCCGGACTAGCGGGGTTCGCTGGGGAGCAGTTCTTC. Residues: CATSDAGLAGFAGEQFF.

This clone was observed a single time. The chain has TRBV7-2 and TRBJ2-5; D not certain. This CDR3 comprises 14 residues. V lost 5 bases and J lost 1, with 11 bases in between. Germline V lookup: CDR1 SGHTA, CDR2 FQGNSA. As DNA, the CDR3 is TGTGCCAGCAGCCGTCGGAGTTCCCAAGAGACCCAGTACTTC. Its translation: CASSRRSSQETQYF.

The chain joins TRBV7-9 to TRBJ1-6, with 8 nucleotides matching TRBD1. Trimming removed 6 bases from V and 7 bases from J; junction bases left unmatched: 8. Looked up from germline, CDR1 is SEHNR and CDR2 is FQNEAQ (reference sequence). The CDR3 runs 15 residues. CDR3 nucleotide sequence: TGTGCCAGCAGACCTACCGGACAGGGAAATTCACCCCTCCACTTT. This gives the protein CASRPTGQGNSPLHF.

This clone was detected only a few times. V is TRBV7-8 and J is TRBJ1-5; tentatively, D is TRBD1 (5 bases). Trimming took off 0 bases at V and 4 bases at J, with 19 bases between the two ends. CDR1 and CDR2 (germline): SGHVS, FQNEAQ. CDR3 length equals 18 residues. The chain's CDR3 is CASSLAWGSAQTNQPQHF. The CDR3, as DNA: TGTGCCAGCAGCTTAGCGTGGGGGTCGGCCCAGACTAATCAGCCCCAGCATTTT.

This CDR3 is CASRRSGRTENQPQHF. For the CDR3, the DNA is TGTGCCAGTAGGCGGAGTGGGAGGACGGAGAATCAGCCCCAGCATTTT. J is TRBJ1-5 and V is TRBV19; D not resolved. Germline loops: CDR1 LNHDA, CDR2 SQIVND (reference sequence). Trimming pared 6 bases from V and 4 bases from J, leaving 19 bases between. The CDR3 runs 16 residues.